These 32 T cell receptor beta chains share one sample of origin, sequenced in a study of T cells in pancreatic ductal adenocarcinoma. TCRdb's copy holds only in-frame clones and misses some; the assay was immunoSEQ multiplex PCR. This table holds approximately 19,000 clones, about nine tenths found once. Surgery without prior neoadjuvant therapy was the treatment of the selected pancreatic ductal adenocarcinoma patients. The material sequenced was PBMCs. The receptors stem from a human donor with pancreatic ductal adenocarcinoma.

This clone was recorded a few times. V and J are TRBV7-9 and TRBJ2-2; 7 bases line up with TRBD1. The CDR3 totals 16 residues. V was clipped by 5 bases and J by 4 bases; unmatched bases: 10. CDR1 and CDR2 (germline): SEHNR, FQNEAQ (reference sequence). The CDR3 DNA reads TGTGCCAGCAGCCCACTCTCAGGGGGTCGCACCGGGGAGCTGTTTTTT. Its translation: CASSPLSGGRTGELFF.

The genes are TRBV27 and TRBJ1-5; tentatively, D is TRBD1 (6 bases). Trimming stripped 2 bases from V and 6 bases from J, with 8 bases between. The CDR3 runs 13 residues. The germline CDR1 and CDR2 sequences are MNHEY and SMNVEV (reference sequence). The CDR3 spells CASSLRGGQPQHF. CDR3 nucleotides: TGTGCCAGCAGTTTAAGAGGGGGTCAGCCCCAGCATTTT.

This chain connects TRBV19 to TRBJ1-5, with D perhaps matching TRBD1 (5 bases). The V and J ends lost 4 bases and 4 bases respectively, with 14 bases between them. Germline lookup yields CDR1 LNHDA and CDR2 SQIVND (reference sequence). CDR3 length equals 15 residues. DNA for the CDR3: TGTGCCAGTAGTAGGACACCCTTGGGGAATCAGCCCCAGCATTTT. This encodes CASSRTPLGNQPQHF.

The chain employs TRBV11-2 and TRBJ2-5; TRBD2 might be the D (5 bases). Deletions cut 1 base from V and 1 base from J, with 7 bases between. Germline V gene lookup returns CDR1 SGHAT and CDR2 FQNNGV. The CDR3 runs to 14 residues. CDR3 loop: CASSLGGPQETQYF. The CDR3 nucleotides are TGTGCCAGCAGCTTAGGAGGGCCCCAAGAGACCCAGTACTTC.

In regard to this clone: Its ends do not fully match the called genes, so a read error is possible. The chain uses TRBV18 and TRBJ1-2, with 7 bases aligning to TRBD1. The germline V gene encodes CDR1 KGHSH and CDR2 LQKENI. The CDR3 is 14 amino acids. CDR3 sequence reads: CASSSPDRVRSYTF. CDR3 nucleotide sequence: TGTGCCAGCTCATCACCCGACAGGGTCCGAAGCTACACCTTC.

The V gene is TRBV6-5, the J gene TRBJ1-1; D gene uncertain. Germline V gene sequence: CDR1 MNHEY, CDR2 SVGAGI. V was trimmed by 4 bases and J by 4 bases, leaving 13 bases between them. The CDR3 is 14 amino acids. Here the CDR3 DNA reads TGTGCCAGCAGTTTTGGTCGCGATGGCACTGAAGCTTTCTTT. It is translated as CASSFGRDGTEAFF.

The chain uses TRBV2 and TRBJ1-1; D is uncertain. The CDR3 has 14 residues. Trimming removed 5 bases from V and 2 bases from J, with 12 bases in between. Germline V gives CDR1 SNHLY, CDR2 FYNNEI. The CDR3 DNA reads TGTGCCAGCAGTTACCAGAGAGGCAACACTGAAGCTTTCTTT. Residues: CASSYQRGNTEAFF. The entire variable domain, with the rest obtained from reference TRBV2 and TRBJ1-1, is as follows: EPEVTQTPSHQVTQMGQEVILRCVPISNHLYFYWYRQILGQKVEFLVSFYNNEISEKSEIFDDQFSVERPDGSNFTLKIRSTKLEDSAMYFCASSYQRGNTEAFFGQGTRLTVV.

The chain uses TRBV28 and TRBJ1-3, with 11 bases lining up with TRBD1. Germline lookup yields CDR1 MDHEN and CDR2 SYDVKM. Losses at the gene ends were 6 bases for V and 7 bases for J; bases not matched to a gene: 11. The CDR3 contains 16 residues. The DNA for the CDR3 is TGTGCCAGCAGACCGGGACAGGGGGATGTAATTAACACCATATATTTT. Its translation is CASRPGQGDVINTIYF.

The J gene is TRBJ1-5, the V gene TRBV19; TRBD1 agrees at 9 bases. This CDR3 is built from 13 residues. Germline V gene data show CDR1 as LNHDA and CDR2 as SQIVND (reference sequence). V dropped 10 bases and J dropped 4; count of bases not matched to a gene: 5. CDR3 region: CATRGTGNQPQHF. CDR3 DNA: TGTGCCACGAGGGGGACAGGGAATCAGCCCCAGCATTTT.

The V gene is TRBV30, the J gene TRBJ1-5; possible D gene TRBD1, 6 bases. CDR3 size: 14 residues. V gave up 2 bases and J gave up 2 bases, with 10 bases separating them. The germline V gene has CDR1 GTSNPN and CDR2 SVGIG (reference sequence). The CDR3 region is CAWSPGARNQPQHF. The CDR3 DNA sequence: TGTGCCTGGAGTCCAGGGGCTCGCAATCAGCCCCAGCATTTT.

The DNA for the CDR3 is TGTGCCAGCAGCGTAGATACTTCTGGAAACACCATATATTTT. This translates into CASSVDTSGNTIYF. The chain uses TRBV9 and TRBJ1-3, with no clear D. CDR3 length: 14 amino acids. The V end was cut by 0 bases, the J end by 1 base, with 5 bases between. Germline V gene lookup returns CDR1 SGDLS and CDR2 YYNGEE.

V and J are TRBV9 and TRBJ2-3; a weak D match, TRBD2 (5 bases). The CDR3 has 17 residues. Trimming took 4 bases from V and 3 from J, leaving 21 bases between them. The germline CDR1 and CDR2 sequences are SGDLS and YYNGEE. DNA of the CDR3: TGTGCCAGCAGCTTGACGGGCGGAGGATTGATAACAGATACGCAGTATTTT. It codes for CASSLTGGGLITDTQYF.

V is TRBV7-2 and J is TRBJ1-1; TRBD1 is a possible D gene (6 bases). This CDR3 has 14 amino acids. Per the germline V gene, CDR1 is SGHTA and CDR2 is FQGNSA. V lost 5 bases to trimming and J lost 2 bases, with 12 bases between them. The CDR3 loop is CASSADRQNTEAFF. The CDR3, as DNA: TGTGCCAGCAGCGCCGACAGGCAAAACACTGAAGCTTTCTTT.

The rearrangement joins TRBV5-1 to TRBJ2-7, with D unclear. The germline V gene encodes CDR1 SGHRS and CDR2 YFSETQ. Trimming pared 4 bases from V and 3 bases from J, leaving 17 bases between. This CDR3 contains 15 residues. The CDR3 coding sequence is TGCGCCAGCAGCAACAGCCCGCCTGGCCTCTACGAGCAGTACTTC. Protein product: CASSNSPPGLYEQYF.

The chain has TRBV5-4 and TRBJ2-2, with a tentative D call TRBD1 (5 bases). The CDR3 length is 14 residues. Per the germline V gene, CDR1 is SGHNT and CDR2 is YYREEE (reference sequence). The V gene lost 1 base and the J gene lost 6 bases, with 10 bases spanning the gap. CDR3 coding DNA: TGTGCCAGCAGCTTGATAGGGGTGGCCGGGGAGCTGTTTTTT. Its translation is CASSLIGVAGELFF.

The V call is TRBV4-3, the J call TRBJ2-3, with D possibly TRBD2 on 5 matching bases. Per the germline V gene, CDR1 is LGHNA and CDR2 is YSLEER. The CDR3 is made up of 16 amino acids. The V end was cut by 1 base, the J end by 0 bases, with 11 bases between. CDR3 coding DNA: TGCGCCAGCAGCCAAGGGGCGGGTCACAGCACAGATACGCAGTATTTT. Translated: CASSQGAGHSTDTQYF.

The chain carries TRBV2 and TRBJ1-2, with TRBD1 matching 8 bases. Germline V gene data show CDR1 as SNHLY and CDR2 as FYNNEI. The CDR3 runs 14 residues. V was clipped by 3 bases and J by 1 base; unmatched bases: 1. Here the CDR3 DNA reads TGTGCCAGCAGTGACGACAGGGGTAACTATGGCTACACCTTC. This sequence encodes CASSDDRGNYGYTF.

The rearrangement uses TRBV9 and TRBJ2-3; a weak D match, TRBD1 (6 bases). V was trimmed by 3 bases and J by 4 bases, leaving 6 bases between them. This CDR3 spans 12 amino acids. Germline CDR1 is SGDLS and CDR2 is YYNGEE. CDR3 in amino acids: CASSDRADTQYF. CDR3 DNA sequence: TGTGCCAGCAGCGACAGGGCAGATACGCAGTATTTT. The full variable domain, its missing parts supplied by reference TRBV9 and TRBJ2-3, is DSGVTQTPKHLITATGQRVTLRCSPRSGDLSVYWYQQSLDQGLQFLIQYYNGEERAKGNILERFSAQQFPDLHSELNLSSLELGDSALYFCASSDRADTQYFGPGTRLTVL.

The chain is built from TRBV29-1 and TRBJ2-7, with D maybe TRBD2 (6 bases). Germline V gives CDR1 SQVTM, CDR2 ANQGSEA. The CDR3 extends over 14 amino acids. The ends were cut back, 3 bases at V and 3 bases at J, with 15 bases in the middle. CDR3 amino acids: CSVEFVAGNYEQYF. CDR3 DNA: TGCAGCGTTGAGTTTGTCGCGGGGAACTACGAGCAGTACTTC.

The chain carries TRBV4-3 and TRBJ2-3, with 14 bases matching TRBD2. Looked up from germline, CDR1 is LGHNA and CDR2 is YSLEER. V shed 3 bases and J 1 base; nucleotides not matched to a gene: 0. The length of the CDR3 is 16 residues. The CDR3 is CASSQGLAGGTDTQYF. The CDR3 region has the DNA TGCGCCAGCAGCCAGGGACTAGCGGGGGGCACAGATACGCAGTATTTT.

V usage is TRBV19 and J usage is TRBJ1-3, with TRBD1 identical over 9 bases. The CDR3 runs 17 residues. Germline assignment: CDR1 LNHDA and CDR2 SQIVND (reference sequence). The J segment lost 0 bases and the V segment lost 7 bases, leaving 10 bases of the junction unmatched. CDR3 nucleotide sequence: TGTGCCAGTAAATGGACAGGGGACACCTACTCTGGAAACACCATATATTTT. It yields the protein CASKWTGDTYSGNTIYF.

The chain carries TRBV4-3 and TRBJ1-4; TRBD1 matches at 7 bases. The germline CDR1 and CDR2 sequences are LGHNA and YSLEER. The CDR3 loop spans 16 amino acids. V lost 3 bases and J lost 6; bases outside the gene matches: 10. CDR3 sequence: CASSQVWTGKYEKLFF. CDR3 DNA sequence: TGCGCCAGCAGCCAGGTCTGGACAGGCAAATATGAAAAACTGTTTTTT.

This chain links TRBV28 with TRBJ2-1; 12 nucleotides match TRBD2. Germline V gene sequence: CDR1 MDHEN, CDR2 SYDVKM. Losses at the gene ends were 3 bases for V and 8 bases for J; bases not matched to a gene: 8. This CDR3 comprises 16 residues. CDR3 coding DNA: TGTGCCAGCAGTTTGGGGGAGGGACTAGCGGGTGATGAGCAGTTCTTC. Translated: CASSLGEGLAGDEQFF.

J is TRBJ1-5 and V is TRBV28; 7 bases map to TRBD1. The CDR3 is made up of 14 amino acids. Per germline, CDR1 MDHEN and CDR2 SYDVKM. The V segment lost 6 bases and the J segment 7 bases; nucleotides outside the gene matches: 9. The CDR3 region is CASREGTDGQPQHF. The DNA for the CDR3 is TGTGCCAGCAGGGAGGGGACAGATGGACAGCCCCAGCATTTT.

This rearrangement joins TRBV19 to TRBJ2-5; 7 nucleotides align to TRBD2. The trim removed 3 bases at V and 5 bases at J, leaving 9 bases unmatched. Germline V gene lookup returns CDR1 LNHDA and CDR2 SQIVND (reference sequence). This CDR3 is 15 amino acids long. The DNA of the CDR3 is TGTGCCAGTAGTATTAAAGCGGGGACGGGGGAGACCCAGTACTTC. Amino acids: CASSIKAGTGETQYF.

The CDR3 bases are TGTGCCAGTAGTCCCGGACAGGGGGCAAATCAGCCCCAGCATTTT. It translates to CASSPGQGANQPQHF. The chain recombines TRBV19 with TRBJ1-5; 11 bases match TRBD1. The CDR3 has 15 residues. The junction had 4 bases not matched to a gene; V was cut back by 5 bases and J by 4 bases. CDR1 and CDR2 (germline): LNHDA, SQIVND (reference sequence).

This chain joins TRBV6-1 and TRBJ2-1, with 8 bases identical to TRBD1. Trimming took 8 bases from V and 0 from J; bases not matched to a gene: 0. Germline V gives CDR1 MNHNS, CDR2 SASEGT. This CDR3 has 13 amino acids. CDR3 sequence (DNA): TGTGCCAGCGGGACAGGCTCCTACAATGAGCAGTTCTTC. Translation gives CASGTGSYNEQFF.

The CDR3 DNA is TGTGCCAGCAGTTTCGGACAGGTTAGACAGCCCCAGCATTTT. Residues: CASSFGQVRQPQHF. The chain links TRBV6-6 to TRBJ1-5, with 7 bases fitting TRBD1. With 4 bases clipped from V and 7 bases from J, the junction kept 7 bases outside the gene matches. CDR1 is MNHNY and CDR2 is SVGAGI in the germline V gene (reference sequence). The CDR3 sequence is 14 residues long.

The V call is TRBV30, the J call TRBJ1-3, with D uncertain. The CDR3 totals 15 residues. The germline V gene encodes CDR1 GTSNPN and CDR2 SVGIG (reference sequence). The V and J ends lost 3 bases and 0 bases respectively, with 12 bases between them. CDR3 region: CAWRVPGFSGNTIYF. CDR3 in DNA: TGTGCCTGGAGGGTGCCAGGCTTCTCTGGAAACACCATATATTTT.

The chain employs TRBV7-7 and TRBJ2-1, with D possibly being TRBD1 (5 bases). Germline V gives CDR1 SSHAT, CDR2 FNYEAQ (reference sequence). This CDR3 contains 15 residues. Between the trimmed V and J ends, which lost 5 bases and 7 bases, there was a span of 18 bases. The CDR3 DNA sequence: TGTGCCAGCAGCCCAGGGCTGTTACTCGGGAATGAGCAGTTCTTC. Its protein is CASSPGLLLGNEQFF. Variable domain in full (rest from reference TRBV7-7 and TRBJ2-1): GAGVSQSPRYKVTKRGQDVTLRCDPISSHATLYWYQQALGQGPEFLTYFNYEAQPDKSGLPSDRFSAERPEGSISTLTIQRTEQRDSAMYRCASSPGLLLGNEQFFGPGTRLTVL.

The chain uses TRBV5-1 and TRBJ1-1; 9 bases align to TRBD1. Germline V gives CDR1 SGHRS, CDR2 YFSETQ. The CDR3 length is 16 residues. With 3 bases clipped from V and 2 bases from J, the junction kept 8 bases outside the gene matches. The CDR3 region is CASSSDRGRINTEAFF. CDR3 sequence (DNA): TGCGCCAGCAGCTCTGACAGGGGGAGAATAAACACTGAAGCTTTCTTT. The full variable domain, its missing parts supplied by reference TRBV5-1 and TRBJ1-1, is KAGVTQTPRYLIKTRGQQVTLSCSPISGHRSVSWYQQTPGQGLQFLFEYFSETQRNKGNFPGRFSGRQFSNSRSEMNVSTLELGDSALYLCASSSDRGRINTEAFFGQGTRLTVV.

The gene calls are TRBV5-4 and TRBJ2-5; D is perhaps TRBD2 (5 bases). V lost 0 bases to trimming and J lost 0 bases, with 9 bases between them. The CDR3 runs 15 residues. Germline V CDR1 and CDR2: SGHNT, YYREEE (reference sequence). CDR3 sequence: CASSLVPGNQETQYF. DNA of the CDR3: TGTGCCAGCAGCTTGGTGCCGGGGAACCAAGAGACCCAGTACTTC.